This T cell receptor (beta chain) is drawn from a study of a mutant IDH1 vaccine in newly diagnosed glioma. Across the whole study: Investigators started vaccination 4-6 weeks after radiotherapy alone, or with temozolomide cycles. Overall study findings and caveats: The occurrence of vaccine-induced immune responses was seen in over 90% of patients.

Germline lookup yields CDR1 SGHAT and CDR2 FQNNGV. This CDR3 is 15 amino acids long. J lost 3 bases, V lost 5 bases, and 9 bases had no gene match. The table came from immunoSEQ multiplex PCR; TCRdb's copy has only in-frame clones and leaves some out. This table holds roughly 56,000 clones, roughly 80% found once. Indicated time point: week 47, end of study. Each dose delivered 300 ug of mutant IDH1 20-mer peptide subcutaneously with imiquimod. About this clone itself: No antigen is known for it.

The receptor's source is a man aged 50-60 years with glioma. The rearrangement joins TRBV11-2 to TRBJ2-7; 8 bases map to TRBD1. Specimen: PBMCs, collected from a glioma patient whose treatment included an IDH1 peptide vaccine. CDR3 sequence (DNA): TGTGCCAGCAGCCCAAACACAGGGGGTAACTACGAGCAGTACTTC. Translated, it gives CASSPNTGGNYEQYF.